This is a list of T cell receptor beta chains from one sample in a study of CD8+CD57+ T cells in acquired aplastic anemia. TCRdb independently ran MiXCR on the reads; one entry per CDR3 protein. The sample holds fewer than 200,000 distinct CDR3 sequences; 71% are singletons and the top ten take around 45%. The sequencing sample was made of sorted CD4+, CD8+, or CD8+CD57+ T cells (not recorded which) from PBMCs. Receptors were obtained from a human donor with aplastic anemia. Both conserved end residues are part of each CDR3. A D gene is named only where the DNA matches it firmly. Clone size is given for some rows only: seen once, a few or many times, or a class if the clone is expanded.

cdr3_aa: CASSLGPGVQETQYF
cdr3_nt: TGTGCCAGCAGCTTAGGACCAGGGGTCCAAGAGACCCAGTACTTC
cdr3_length: 15
clone_size: .
d_call: .
v_call: TRBV7-9
j_call: TRBJ2-5

cdr3_aa: CASSLGGGQGYEQYF
cdr3_nt: TGTGCCAGCAGCTTAGGCGGGGGACAGGGCTACGAGCAGTACTTC
cdr3_length: 15
clone_size: .
d_call: TRBD1
v_call: TRBV13
j_call: TRBJ2-7

cdr3_aa: CATSSGGEETGELFF
cdr3_nt: TGTGCCACCAGTTCAGGGGGCGAAGAGACCGGGGAGCTGTTTTTT
cdr3_length: 15
clone_size: .
d_call: TRBD1
v_call: TRBV24-1
j_call: TRBJ2-2

cdr3_aa: CATSDREKPDTQYF
cdr3_nt: TGTGCCACCAGTGATCGGGAGAAACCAGATACGCAGTATTTT
cdr3_length: 14
clone_size: .
d_call: .
v_call: TRBV24-1
j_call: TRBJ2-3

cdr3_aa: CSAREPTGRGAQYF
cdr3_nt: TGCAGTGCTAGAGAGCCGACAGGGAGAGGGGCCCAGTACTTC
cdr3_length: 14
clone_size: .
d_call: TRBD1
v_call: TRBV20-1
j_call: TRBJ2-5

cdr3_aa: CSATPGSLTQYF
cdr3_nt: TGCAGTGCTACTCCGGGAAGCCTGACCCAGTACTTC
cdr3_length: 12
clone_size: .
d_call: .
v_call: TRBV20-1
j_call: TRBJ2-5

cdr3_aa: CASNPQGSNYGYTF
cdr3_nt: TGTGCCAGTAACCCCCAGGGGTCAAACTATGGCTACACCTTC
cdr3_length: 14
clone_size: .
d_call: .
v_call: TRBV19
j_call: TRBJ1-2

cdr3_aa: CASSLGRQPQHF
cdr3_nt: TGTGCCAGCAGCTTAGGGCGGCAGCCCCAGCATTTT
cdr3_length: 12
clone_size: few
d_call: .
v_call: TRBV7-2
j_call: TRBJ1-5

cdr3_aa: CASSSGRASYEQYF
cdr3_nt: TGTGCCAGCAGCTCTGGAAGAGCCTCCTACGAGCAGTACTTC
cdr3_length: 14
clone_size: .
d_call: .
v_call: TRBV9
j_call: TRBJ2-7

cdr3_aa: CASSIGSGRRGDTQYF
cdr3_nt: TGTGCCAGTAGTATTGGGTCGGGCAGGAGGGGAGATACGCAGTATTTT
cdr3_length: 16
clone_size: .
d_call: .
v_call: TRBV19
j_call: TRBJ2-3

cdr3_aa: CASRMNSIPPYNEQFF
cdr3_nt: TGCGCCAGCCGAATGAATAGCATTCCTCCATACAATGAGCAGTTCTTC
cdr3_length: 16
clone_size: .
d_call: .
v_call: TRBV5-1
j_call: TRBJ2-1

cdr3_aa: CASSQRAGELFF
cdr3_nt: TGTGCCAGCAGCCAACGCGCCGGGGAGCTGTTTTTT
cdr3_length: 12
clone_size: once
d_call: .
v_call: TRBV14
j_call: TRBJ2-2

cdr3_aa: CASRIDLAGELFF
cdr3_nt: TGCGCCAGCAGGATAGATCTTGCCGGGGAGCTGTTTTTT
cdr3_length: 13
clone_size: .
d_call: .
v_call: TRBV5-1
j_call: TRBJ2-2

cdr3_aa: CSVEDPQLNYGYTF
cdr3_nt: TGCAGCGTTGAAGATCCACAGCTAAACTATGGCTACACCTTC
cdr3_length: 14
clone_size: .
d_call: .
v_call: TRBV29-1
j_call: TRBJ1-2

cdr3_aa: CASSQGVWDSSQETQYF
cdr3_nt: TGCGCCAGCAGCCAAGGTGTTTGGGACAGCTCCCAAGAGACCCAGTACTTC
cdr3_length: 17
clone_size: .
d_call: TRBD1
v_call: TRBV4-1
j_call: TRBJ2-5

cdr3_aa: CAISESGAGELFF
cdr3_nt: TGTGCCATCAGTGAGTCCGGGGCCGGGGAGCTGTTTTTT
cdr3_length: 13
clone_size: .
d_call: .
v_call: TRBV10-3
j_call: TRBJ2-2

cdr3_aa: CASSQGPGNEQFF
cdr3_nt: TGTGCCAGCAGCCAGGGTCCCGGGAATGAGCAGTTCTTC
cdr3_length: 13
clone_size: few
d_call: .
v_call: TRBV7-3
j_call: TRBJ2-1

cdr3_aa: CSARELGQGGSDEQFF
cdr3_nt: TGCAGTGCTAGAGAGCTAGGACAGGGGGGTAGCGATGAGCAGTTCTTC
cdr3_length: 16
clone_size: .
d_call: TRBD1
v_call: TRBV20-1
j_call: TRBJ2-1

cdr3_aa: CASKADYPIPNEQFF
cdr3_nt: TGCGCCAGCAAAGCGGACTACCCAATACCCAATGAGCAGTTCTTC
cdr3_length: 15
clone_size: .
d_call: .
v_call: TRBV5-1
j_call: TRBJ2-1

cdr3_aa: CSASDGHANSYEQYF
cdr3_nt: TGCAGTGCTAGTGACGGACACGCCAACTCCTACGAGCAGTACTTC
cdr3_length: 15
clone_size: .
d_call: .
v_call: TRBV20-1
j_call: TRBJ2-7

cdr3_aa: CASSSEPAYEQYF
cdr3_nt: TGTGCCAGCAGCTCCGAGCCAGCCTACGAGCAGTACTTC
cdr3_length: 13
clone_size: .
d_call: .
v_call: TRBV7-2
j_call: TRBJ2-7

cdr3_aa: CASSLGDGAYEQYF
cdr3_nt: TGTGCTAGCAGCTTAGGGGACGGAGCCTACGAGCAGTACTTC
cdr3_length: 14
clone_size: .
d_call: .
v_call: TRBV7-7
j_call: TRBJ2-7

cdr3_aa: CATSRGLRLRGGGETQYF
cdr3_nt: TGTGCCACCAGCAGAGGCCTCAGGTTGCGGGGGGGCGGGGAGACCCAGTACTTC
cdr3_length: 18
clone_size: .
d_call: TRBD2
v_call: TRBV15
j_call: TRBJ2-5

cdr3_aa: CSARPRLARTTDTQYF
cdr3_nt: TGCAGTGCTAGACCAAGACTAGCAAGGACCACAGATACGCAGTATTTT
cdr3_length: 16
clone_size: few
d_call: TRBD2
v_call: TRBV20-1
j_call: TRBJ2-3

cdr3_aa: CSARYRLADNEQFF
cdr3_nt: TGCAGTGCTAGATACAGACTAGCCGACAATGAGCAGTTCTTC
cdr3_length: 14
clone_size: .
d_call: TRBD2
v_call: TRBV20-1
j_call: TRBJ2-1